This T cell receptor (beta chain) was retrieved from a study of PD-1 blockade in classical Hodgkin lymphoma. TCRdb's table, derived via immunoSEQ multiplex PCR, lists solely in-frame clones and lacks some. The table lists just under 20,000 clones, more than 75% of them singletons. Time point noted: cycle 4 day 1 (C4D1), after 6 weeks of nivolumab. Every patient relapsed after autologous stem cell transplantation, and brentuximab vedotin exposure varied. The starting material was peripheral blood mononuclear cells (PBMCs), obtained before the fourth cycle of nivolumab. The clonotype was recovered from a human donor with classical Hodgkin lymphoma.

CDR3 bases: TGCAGCGCGACAAGAGGGGCAACTAATGAGCAGTTCTTC. Its protein product is CSATRGATNEQFF. This chain connects TRBV29-1 to TRBJ2-1; D might be TRBD1 or TRBD2, each matching 5 bases. The V gene lost 7 bases and the J gene lost 7 bases, with 17 bases spanning the gap. CDR3 size: 13 residues. Germline V gene data show CDR1 as SQVTM and CDR2 as ANQGSEA.